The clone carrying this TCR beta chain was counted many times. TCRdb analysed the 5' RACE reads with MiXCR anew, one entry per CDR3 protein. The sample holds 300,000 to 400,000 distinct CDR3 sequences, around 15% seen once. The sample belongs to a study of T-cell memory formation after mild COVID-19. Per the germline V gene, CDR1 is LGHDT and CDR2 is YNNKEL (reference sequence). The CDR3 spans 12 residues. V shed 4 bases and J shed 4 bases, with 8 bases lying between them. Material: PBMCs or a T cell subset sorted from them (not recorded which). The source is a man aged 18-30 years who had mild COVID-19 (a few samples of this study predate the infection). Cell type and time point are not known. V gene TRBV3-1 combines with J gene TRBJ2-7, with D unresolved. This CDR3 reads CASSPGRYEQYF. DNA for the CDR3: TGTGCCAGCAGCCCCGGGCGTTACGAGCAGTACTTC.